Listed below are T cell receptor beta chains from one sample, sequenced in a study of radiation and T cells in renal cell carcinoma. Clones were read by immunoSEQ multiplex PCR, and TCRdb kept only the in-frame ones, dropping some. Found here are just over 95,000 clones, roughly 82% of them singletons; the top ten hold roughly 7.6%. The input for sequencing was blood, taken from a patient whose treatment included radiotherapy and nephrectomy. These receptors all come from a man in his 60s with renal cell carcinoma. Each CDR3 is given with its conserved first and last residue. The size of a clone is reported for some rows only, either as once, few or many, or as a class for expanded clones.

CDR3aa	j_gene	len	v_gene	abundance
CASSPMYMPGGGSMNTEAFF	TRBJ1-1	20	TRBV5-1	.
CASSVEASGIGYTF	TRBJ1-2	14	TRBV6-4	few
CASSLDGTPGNTIYF	TRBJ1-3	15	TRBV27	.
CAISESMASYEQYF	TRBJ2-7	14	TRBV10-3	.
CATSIQGAGANVLTF	TRBJ2-6	15	TRBV15	.
CASSWGQNQPQHF	TRBJ1-5	13	TRBV6-5	.
CASSLVGARQETQYF	TRBJ2-5	15	TRBV11-2	.
CASSQGGGVRSLETQYF	TRBJ2-5	17	TRBV4-1	few
CASSQERGLRDEQFF	TRBJ2-1	15	TRBV14	.
CASTFQGGGRTEAFF	TRBJ1-1	15	TRBV2	.
CASSLVPDTQYF	TRBJ2-3	12	TRBV28	.
CASSEWRGDETQYF	TRBJ2-5	14	TRBV25-1	.
CASSPPWGGETQYF	TRBJ2-5	14	TRBV18	.
CAIGAGGHLGETQYF	TRBJ2-5	15	TRBV10-3	.
CASSERLAGNTGELFF	TRBJ2-2	16	TRBV2	.
CASSLEWGRIADTQYF	TRBJ2-3	16	TRBV5-8	.
CSVVGQGETQYF	TRBJ2-5	12	TRBV29-1	once
CASSQLTSGRADTQYF	TRBJ2-3	16	TRBV7-6	.
CASSPGTGTWETQYF	TRBJ2-5	15	TRBV18	once
CASSAHRGEQYF	TRBJ2-7	12	TRBV7-9	.
CASSLGLAVGELFF	TRBJ2-2	14	TRBV5-1	.
CASRRTSGIVNEQFF	TRBJ2-1	15	TRBV2	.
CASSWITPPYEQYF	TRBJ2-7	14	TRBV5-4	.
CASSEGGGGRAYEQYF	TRBJ2-7	16	TRBV2	.
CASKKGGRYSNQPQHF	TRBJ1-5	16	TRBV19	.
CASSMDSNSYEQYF	TRBJ2-7	14	TRBV19	once
CASSLDLGNTIYF	TRBJ1-3	13	TRBV7-9	.
CASSLWGKGAQETQYF	TRBJ2-5	16	TRBV5-1	.
CASSYGVAANNEQFF	TRBJ2-1	15	TRBV6-6	.
CASGDNLAYEQYF	TRBJ2-7	13	TRBV4-1	.
CASSGNRDTEQFF	TRBJ2-1	13	TRBV10-1	few
CASSIAGSPTLQETQYF	TRBJ2-5	17	TRBV19	.
CASSAGTRRGNEQFF	TRBJ2-1	15	TRBV6-1	.
CASSESWGSYEQFF	TRBJ2-1	14	TRBV6-1	.
CATSRGGTETYEQYF	TRBJ2-7	15	TRBV15	few
CASSVPGGGYGYTF	TRBJ1-2	14	TRBV6-1	.
CASSSPLAGAGTDTQYF	TRBJ2-3	17	TRBV28	.
CASSSSGQEEGETQYF	TRBJ2-5	16	TRBV27	.
CSVGLAGTGNTQYF	TRBJ2-3	14	TRBV29-1	.
CASSLDSGLAGGKETQYF	TRBJ2-5	18	TRBV11-2	few
CASAFGPGGAGGELFF	TRBJ2-2	16	TRBV23-1	.
CAILAGEYNEQFF	TRBJ2-1	13	TRBV2	.
CASSEGLAGASTDTQYF	TRBJ2-3	17	TRBV2	.
CASSFRTSGSSDTQYF	TRBJ2-3	16	TRBV28	.
CASAGVLAGVWTGELFF	TRBJ2-2	17	TRBV19	.
CASSPRQGAGYEQYF	TRBJ2-7	15	TRBV4-1	.
CASSLSPERTYGYTF	TRBJ1-2	15	TRBV7-2	.
CATSRDIAGLLYGYTF	TRBJ1-2	16	TRBV15	few
CASSLDPRNTIYF	TRBJ1-3	13	TRBV11-2	few
CASSSSTYNEQFF	TRBJ2-1	13	TRBV7-8	.
CASSLGLSNTGELFF	TRBJ2-2	15	TRBV19	.
CASSEPGARGNTEAFF	TRBJ1-1	16	TRBV2	.
CASSASGTGANVLTF	TRBJ2-6	15	TRBV7-3	medium-sized
CASTEGVDEQFF	TRBJ2-1	12	TRBV7-2	.
CSVEDPLREYTEAFF	TRBJ1-1	15	TRBV29-1	few
CASSHRGTYEQYF	TRBJ2-7	13	TRBV6-1	.
CASSPRRGFQETQYF	TRBJ2-5	15	TRBV19	.
CASRPGLAGDNEQFF	TRBJ2-1	15	TRBV7-2	.
CASSMKGLHTDTQYF	TRBJ2-3	15	TRBV19	.
CASSLVSLAGANTGELFF	TRBJ2-2	18	TRBV7-8	.